The clone carrying this T cell receptor beta chain has only a few counts. After removal of 5 bases from V and 5 bases from J, the junction contained 7 bases not matched to a gene. Germline CDR1 is DFQATT and CDR2 is SNEGSKA (reference sequence). CDR3 length: 16 residues. These data belong to a study of CD8 T cells in ankylosing spondylitis. Each CDR3 protein is one row after TCRdb ran MiXCR on the 5' RACE reads. The sample has about 360,000 distinct CDR3 sequences; about 14% are singletons. This TCR derives from a male donor with ankylosing spondylitis or in good health (not recorded which). The chain combines TRBV20-1 with TRBJ2-1, with TRBD2 identical over 15 bases. Input material: blood, either unsorted or a sorted T cell fraction (not recorded which). CDR3 in amino acids: CSASGLAGGSNNEQFF. DNA of the CDR3: TGCAGTGCTTCGGGACTAGCGGGGGGAAGCAACAATGAGCAGTTCTTC.